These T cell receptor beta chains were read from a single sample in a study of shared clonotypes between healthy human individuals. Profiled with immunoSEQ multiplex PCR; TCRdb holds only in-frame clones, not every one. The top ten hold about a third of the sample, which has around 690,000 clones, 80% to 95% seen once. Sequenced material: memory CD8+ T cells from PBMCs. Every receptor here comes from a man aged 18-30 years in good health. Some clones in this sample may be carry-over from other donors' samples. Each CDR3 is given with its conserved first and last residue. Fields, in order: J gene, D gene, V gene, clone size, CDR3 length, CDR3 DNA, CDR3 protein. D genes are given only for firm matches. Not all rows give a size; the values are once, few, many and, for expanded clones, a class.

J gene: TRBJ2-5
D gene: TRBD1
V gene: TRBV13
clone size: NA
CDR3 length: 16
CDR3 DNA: TGTGCCAGCAGCTTAGCCGCAGGGGGACCACAAGAGACCCAGTACTTC
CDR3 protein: CASSLAAGGPQETQYF

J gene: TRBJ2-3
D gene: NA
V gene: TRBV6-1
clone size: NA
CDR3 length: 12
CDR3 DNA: TGTGCCAGCACCTCAGAGCACCTCACGCAGTATTTT
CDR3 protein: CASTSEHLTQYF

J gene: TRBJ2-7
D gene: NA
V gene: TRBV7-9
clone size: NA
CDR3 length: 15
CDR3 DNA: TGTGCCAGCAGCCCGCCGGAGTTGAACTCCTACGAGCAGTACTTC
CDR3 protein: CASSPPELNSYEQYF

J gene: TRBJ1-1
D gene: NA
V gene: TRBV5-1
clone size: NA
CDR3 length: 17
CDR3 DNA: TGCGCCAGCAGCTTGAGATATCGGACAGCCATGAACACTGAAGCTTTCTTT
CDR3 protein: CASSLRYRTAMNTEAFF

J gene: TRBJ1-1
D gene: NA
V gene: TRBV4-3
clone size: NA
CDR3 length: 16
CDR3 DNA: TGCGCCAGCAGCCAAGATCACGTAAGGGCTCGGACTGAAGCTTTCTTT
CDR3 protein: CASSQDHVRARTEAFF

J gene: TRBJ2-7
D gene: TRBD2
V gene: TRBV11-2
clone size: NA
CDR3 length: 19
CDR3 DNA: TGTGCCAGCAGCCCCCGATGGGTAGCGGGAGGGGTAAATGCCTACGAGCAGTACTTC
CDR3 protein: CASSPRWVAGGVNAYEQYF

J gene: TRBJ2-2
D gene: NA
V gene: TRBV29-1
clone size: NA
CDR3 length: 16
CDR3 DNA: TGCAGCGTTCAGGACCCACCCGGAGGGGTCACCGGGGAGCTGTTTTTT
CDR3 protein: CSVQDPPGGVTGELFF

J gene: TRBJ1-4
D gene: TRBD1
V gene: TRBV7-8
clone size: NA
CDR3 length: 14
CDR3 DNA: TGTGCCAGCAGCGCCGACAGGGGTGATGAAAAACTGTTTTTT
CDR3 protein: CASSADRGDEKLFF

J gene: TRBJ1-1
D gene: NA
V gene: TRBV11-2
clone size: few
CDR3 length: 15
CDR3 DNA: TGTGCCAGCAGCTCGCGACCTTCCACCAACACTGAAGCTTTCTTT
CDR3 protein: CASSSRPSTNTEAFF

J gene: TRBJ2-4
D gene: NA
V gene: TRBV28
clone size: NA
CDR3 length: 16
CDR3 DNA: TGTGCCAGCAGTCCCAGGGGCGTTGGGGCCAAAAACATTCAGTACTTC
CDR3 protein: CASSPRGVGAKNIQYF

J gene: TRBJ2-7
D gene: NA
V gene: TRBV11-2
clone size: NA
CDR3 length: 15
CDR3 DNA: TGTGCCAGCAGTGTAGGGCAGGGGTTCGCCTACGAGCAGTACTTC
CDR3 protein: CASSVGQGFAYEQYF

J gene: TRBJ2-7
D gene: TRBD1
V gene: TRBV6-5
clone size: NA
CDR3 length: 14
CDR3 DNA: TGTGCCAGCCGCTTAGGGACAGAATTCTACGAGCAGTACTTC
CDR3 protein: CASRLGTEFYEQYF

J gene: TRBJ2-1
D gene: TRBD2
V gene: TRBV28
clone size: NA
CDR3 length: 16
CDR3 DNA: TGTGCCAGCAGTTATGGGGTCCGGGAGGCCGAGCATGAGCAGTTCTTC
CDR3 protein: CASSYGVREAEHEQFF

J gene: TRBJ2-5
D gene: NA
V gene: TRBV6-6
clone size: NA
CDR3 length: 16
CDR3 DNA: TGTGCCAGCAGTTACTCGATTGGGGGCTTCGGAGAGACCCAGTACTTC
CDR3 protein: CASSYSIGGFGETQYF

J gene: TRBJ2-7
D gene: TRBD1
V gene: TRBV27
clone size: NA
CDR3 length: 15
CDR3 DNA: TGTGCCAGCAGTTTATGGACAGGGACGGCCTACGAGCAGTACTTC
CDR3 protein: CASSLWTGTAYEQYF

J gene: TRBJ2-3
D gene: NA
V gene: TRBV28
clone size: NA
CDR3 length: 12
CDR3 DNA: TGTGCCAGCAGTCCGACCATAGATACGCAGTATTTT
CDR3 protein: CASSPTIDTQYF

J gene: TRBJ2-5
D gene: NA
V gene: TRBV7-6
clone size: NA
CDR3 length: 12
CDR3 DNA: TGTGCCAGCAGCTCAGGGGTCGAGACCCAGTACTTC
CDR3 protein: CASSSGVETQYF

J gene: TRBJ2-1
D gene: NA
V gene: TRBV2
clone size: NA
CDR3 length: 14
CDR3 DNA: TGTGCCAGCACTACAAGCGAGACTTGGAATGAGCAGTTCTTC
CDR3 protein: CASTTSETWNEQFF

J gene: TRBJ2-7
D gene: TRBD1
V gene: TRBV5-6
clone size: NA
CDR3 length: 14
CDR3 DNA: TGTGCCAGCAGCTCGGGCTGGGGGACAGACGAGCAGTACTTC
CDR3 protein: CASSSGWGTDEQYF

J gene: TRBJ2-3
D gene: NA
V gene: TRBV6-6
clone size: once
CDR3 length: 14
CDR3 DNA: TGTGCCAGCAGTTATAGGGCTCCGACAGATACGCAGTATTTT
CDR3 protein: CASSYRAPTDTQYF

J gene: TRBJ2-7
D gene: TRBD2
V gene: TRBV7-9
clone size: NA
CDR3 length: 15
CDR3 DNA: TGTGCCAGCAGCTCCTTAGCGGGAGGGAGGTACGAGCAGTACTTC
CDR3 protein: CASSSLAGGRYEQYF

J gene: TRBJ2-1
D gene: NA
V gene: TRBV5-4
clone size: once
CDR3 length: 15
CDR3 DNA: TGTGCCAGCAGCTTCTACCGACAACCCTACAATGAGCAGTTCTTC
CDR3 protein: CASSFYRQPYNEQFF

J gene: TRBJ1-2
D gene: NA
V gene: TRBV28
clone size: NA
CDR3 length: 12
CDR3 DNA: TGTGCCAGCGGCCTCCGCCGGGATGGCTACACCTTC
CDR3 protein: CASGLRRDGYTF

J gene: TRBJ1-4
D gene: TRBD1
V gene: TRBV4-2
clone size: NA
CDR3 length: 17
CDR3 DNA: TGTGCCAGCAGCCAAGGACAGGGGGCTGTTGCTAATGAAAAACTGTTTTTT
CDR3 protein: CASSQGQGAVANEKLFF

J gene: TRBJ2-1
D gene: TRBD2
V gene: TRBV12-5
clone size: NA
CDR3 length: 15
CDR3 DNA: TGTGCTAGTGGTGCCCAAACTAGCGGGAGTACTGAGCAGTTCTTC
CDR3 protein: CASGAQTSGSTEQFF

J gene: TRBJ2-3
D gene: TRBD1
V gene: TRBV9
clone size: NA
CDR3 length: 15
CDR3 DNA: TGTGCCAGCAGCGACCGGGACAGGGCCACAGATACGCAGTATTTT
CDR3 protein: CASSDRDRATDTQYF

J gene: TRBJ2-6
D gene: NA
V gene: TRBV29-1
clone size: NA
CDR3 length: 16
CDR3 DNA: TGCAGCGCCAAGGCGGGACACCCCTCGGGGGCCAACGTCCTGACTTTC
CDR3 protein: CSAKAGHPSGANVLTF

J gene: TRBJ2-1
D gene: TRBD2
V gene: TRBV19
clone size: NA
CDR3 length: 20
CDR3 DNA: TGTGCCAGTAGTATAGATTGGGAGACTAGCGGGTTAGTTGGAAACAATGAGCAGTTCTTC
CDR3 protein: CASSIDWETSGLVGNNEQFF

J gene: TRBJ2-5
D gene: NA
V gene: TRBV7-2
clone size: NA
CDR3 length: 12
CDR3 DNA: TGTGCCAGCACTGAGGGACAAGAGACCCAGTACTTC
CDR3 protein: CASTEGQETQYF

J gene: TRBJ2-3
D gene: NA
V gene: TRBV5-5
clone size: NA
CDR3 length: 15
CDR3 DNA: TGTGCCAGCAGCTTGGGCAGAAAATTTCCAGATACGCAGTATTTT
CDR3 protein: CASSLGRKFPDTQYF

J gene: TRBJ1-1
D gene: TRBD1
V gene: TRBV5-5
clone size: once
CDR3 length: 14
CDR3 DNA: TGTGCCAGCAGCTTAGGACAGGGTAGGGCTGAAGCTTTCTTT
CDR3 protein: CASSLGQGRAEAFF

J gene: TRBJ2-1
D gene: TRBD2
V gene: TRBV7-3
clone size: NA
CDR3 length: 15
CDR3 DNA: TGTGCCAGCAGCTTAGCCGCTAGCGGGAACAATGAGCAGTTCTTC
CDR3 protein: CASSLAASGNNEQFF

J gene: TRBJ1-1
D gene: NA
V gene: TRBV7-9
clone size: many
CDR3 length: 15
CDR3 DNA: TGTGCCAGCAGCTTAGCGGTCGGGGGGCCAAAAGAAGCTTTCTTT
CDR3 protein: CASSLAVGGPKEAFF

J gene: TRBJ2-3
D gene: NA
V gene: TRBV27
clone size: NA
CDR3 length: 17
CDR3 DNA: TGTGCCAGCAGTTTATTCCCCCAGCTGGGTAGCACAGATACGCAGTATTTT
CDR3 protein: CASSLFPQLGSTDTQYF

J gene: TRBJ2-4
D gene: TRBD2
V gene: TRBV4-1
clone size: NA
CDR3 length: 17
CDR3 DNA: TGCGCCAGCAGCCAAGATGCGGGGGTATTGAACAAAAACATTCAGTACTTC
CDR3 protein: CASSQDAGVLNKNIQYF

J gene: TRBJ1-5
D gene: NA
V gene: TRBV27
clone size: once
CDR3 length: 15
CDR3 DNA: TGTGCCAGCAGTTTAATGGGACTTGGCAATCAGCCCCAGCATTTT
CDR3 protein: CASSLMGLGNQPQHF

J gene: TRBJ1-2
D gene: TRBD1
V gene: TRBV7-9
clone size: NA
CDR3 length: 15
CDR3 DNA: TGTGCCAGCAGCTTGTCGACAGGGGGGATCTATGGCTACACCTTC
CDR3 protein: CASSLSTGGIYGYTF

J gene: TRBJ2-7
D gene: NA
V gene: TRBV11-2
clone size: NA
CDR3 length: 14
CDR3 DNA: TGTGCCAGCAGCTTAGTAAGGCAAGACTACGAGCAGTACTTC
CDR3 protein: CASSLVRQDYEQYF

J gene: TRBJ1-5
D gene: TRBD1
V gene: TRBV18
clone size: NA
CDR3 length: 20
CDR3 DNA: TGTGCCAGCTCACCACGAAAGGACAGGGGACCAGAGCGGGGCAATCAGCCCCAGCATTTT
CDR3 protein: CASSPRKDRGPERGNQPQHF

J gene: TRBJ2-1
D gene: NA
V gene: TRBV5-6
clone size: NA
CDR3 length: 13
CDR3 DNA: TGTGCCAGCAGCTTGGGATGGGGCGGGGAGCAGTTCTTC
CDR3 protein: CASSLGWGGEQFF

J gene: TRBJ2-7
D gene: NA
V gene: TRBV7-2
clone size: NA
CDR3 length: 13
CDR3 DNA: TGTGCCAGCAGCCCCGGACCATCGTACGAGCAGTACTTC
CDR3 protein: CASSPGPSYEQYF

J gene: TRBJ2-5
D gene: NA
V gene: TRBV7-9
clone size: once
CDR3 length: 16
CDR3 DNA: TGTGCCAGCAGCCCTCGTAGTAAGGACGGAGAAGAGACCCAGTACTTC
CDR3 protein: CASSPRSKDGEETQYF

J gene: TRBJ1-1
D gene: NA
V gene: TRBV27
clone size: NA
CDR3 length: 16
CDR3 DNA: TGTGCCAGCAGTCCCTGGGAGGGACTTATGAACACTGAAGCTTTCTTT
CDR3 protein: CASSPWEGLMNTEAFF

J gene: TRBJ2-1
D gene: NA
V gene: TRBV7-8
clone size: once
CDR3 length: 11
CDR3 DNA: TGTGCCACCCGGCGGGCGGGTGAGCAGTTCTTC
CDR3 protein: CATRRAGEQFF

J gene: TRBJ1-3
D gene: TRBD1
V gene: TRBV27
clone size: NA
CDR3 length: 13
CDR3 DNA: TGTGCCAGCAGTTTCCGCGGGACAGGCACCATATATTTT
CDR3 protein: CASSFRGTGTIYF

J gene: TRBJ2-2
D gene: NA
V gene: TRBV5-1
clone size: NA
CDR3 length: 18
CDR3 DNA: TGCGCCAGCAGCCACACGCGCAGGGGACACCCGAACACCGGGGAGCTGTTTTTT
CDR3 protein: CASSHTRRGHPNTGELFF

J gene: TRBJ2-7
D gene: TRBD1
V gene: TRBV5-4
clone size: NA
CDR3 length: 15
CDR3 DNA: TGTGCCAGCAGCTCGAGGGACAGGGGTCGCTACGAGCAGTACTTC
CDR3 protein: CASSSRDRGRYEQYF

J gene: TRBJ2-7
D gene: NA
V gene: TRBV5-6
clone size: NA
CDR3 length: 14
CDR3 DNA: TGTGCCAGCAGCTTGTCTCAGGATTCCTACGAGCAGTACTTC
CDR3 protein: CASSLSQDSYEQYF

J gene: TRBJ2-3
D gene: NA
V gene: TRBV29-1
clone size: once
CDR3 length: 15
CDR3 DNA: TGCAGCGTTGAAGACCAGGCCCCAGGTTTGGATACGCAGTATTTT
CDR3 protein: CSVEDQAPGLDTQYF

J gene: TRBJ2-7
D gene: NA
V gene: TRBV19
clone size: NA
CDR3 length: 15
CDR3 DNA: TGTGCCAGTAGTATCGTGGTGGGGGCCTTCTACGAGCAGTACTTC
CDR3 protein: CASSIVVGAFYEQYF

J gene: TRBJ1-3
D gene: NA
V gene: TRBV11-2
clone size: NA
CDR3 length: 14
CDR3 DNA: TGTGCCAGCAGCCTGGGTGGGCGCGAAAACACCATATATTTT
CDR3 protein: CASSLGGRENTIYF